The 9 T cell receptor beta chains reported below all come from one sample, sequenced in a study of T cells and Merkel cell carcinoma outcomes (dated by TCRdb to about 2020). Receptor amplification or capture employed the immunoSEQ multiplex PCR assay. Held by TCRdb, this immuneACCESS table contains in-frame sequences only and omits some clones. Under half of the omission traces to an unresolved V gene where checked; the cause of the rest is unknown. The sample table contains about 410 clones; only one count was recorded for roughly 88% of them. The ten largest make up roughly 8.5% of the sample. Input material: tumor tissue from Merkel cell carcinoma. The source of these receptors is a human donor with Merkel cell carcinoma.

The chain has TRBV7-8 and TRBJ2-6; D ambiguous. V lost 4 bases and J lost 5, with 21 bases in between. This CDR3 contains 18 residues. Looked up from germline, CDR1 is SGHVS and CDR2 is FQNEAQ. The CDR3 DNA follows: TGTGCCAGCAGCTGCTCTAATTACCCACAAAGTCGGGCCAACGTCCTGACTTTC. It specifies CASSCSNYPQSRANVLTF.

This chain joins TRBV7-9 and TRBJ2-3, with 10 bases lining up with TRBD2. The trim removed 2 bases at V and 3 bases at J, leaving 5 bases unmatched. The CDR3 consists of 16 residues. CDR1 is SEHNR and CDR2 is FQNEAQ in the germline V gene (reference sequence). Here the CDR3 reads CASSLISGGVTDTQYF. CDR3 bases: TGTGCCAGCAGCTTAATCAGCGGGGGGGTGACAGATACGCAGTATTTT.

CDR3 amino acids: CASSFGQEEVQPQHF. The DNA of the CDR3 is TGCGCCAGCAGTTTCGGACAGGAGGAAGTTCAGCCCCAGCATTTT. The chain joins TRBV4-1 to TRBJ1-5; 7 nucleotides line up with TRBD1. CDR1 is MGHRA, CDR2 YSYEKL, per germline. The V segment lost 6 bases and the J segment 6 bases; nucleotides outside the gene matches: 11. The CDR3 totals 15 residues.

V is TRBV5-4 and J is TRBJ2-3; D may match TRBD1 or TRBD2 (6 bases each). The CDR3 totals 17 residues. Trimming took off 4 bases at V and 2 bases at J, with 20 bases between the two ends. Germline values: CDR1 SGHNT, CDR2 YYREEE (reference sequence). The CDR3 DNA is TGTGCCAGCAGCGTGAAGGGGGGCGGTCGTCTCACAGATACGCAGTATTTT. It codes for CASSVKGGGRLTDTQYF.

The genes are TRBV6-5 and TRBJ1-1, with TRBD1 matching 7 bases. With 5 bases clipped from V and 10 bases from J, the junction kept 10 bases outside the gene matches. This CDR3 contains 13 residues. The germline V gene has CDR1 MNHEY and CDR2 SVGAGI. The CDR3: CASSRTGLGVAFF. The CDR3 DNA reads TGTGCCAGCAGTCGGACAGGACTCGGGGTAGCTTTCTTT.

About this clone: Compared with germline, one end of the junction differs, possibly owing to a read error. The CDR3 sequence is CVSRQGLAGGNTGELFF. CDR3 nucleotides: TGTGTCAGCAGGCAAGGACTAGCGGGGGGGAACACCGGGGAGCTGTTTTTT. The genes are TRBV5-4 and TRBJ2-2; 14 nucleotides match TRBD2. The CDR3 contains 17 residues. Per germline, CDR1 SGHNT and CDR2 YYREEE (reference sequence).

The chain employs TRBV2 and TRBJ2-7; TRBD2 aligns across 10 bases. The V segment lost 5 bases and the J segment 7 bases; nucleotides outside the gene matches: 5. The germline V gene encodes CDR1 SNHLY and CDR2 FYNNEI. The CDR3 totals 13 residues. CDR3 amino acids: CASSPTLAGEQYV. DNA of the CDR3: TGTGCCAGCAGTCCAACACTAGCGGGGGAGCAGTACGTC.

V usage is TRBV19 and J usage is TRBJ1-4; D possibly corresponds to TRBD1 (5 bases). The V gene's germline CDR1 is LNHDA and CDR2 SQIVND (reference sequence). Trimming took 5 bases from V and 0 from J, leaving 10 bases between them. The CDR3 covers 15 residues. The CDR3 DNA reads TGTGCCAGTAGTCCCCAGGGTGCAACTAATGAAAAACTGTTTTTT. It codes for CASSPQGATNEKLFF.

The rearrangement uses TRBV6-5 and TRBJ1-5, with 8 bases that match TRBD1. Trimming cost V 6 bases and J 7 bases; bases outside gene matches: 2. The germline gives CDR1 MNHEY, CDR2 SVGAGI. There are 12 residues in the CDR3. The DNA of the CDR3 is TGTGCCAGCAGGACAGGGGAGCAGCCCCAGCATTTT. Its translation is CASRTGEQPQHF.